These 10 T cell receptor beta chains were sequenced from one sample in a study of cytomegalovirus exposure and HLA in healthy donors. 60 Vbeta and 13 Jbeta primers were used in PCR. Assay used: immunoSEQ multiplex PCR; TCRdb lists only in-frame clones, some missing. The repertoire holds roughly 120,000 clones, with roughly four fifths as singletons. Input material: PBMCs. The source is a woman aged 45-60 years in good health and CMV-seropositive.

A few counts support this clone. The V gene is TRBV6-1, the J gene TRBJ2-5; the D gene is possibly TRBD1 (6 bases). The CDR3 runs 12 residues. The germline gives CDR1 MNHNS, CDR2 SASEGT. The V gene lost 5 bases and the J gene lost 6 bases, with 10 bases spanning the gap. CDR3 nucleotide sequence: TGTGCCAGCAGTCAGGGGTGGCAGACCCAGTACTTC. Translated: CASSQGWQTQYF.

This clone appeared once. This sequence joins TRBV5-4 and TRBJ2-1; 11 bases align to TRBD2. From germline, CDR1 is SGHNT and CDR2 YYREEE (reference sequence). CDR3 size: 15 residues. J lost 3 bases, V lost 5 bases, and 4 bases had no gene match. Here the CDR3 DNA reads TGTGCCAGCAGTGTCACTAGCGGGGGCTACAATGAGCAGTTCTTC. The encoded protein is CASSVTSGGYNEQFF.

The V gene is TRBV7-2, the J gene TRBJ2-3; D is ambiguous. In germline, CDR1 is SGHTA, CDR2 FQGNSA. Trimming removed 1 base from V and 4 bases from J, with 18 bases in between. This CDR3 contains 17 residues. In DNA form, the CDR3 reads TGTGCCAGCAGCTTAGGGGTCGCGTGGAGCCGCCCAGATACGCAGTATTTT. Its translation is CASSLGVAWSRPDTQYF.

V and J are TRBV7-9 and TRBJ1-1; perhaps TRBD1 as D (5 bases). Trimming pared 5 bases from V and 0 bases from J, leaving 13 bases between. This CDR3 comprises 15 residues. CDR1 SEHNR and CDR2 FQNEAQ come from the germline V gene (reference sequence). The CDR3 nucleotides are TGTGCCAGCAGCCCAACAGGAGCCCTGAACACTGAAGCTTTCTTT. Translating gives CASSPTGALNTEAFF. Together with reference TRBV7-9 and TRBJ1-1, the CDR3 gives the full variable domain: DTGVSQNPRHKITKRGQNVTFRCDPISEHNRLYWYRQTLGQGPEFLTYFQNEAQLEKSRLLSDRFSAERPKGSFSTLEIQRTEQGDSAMYLCASSPTGALNTEAFFGQGTRLTVV.

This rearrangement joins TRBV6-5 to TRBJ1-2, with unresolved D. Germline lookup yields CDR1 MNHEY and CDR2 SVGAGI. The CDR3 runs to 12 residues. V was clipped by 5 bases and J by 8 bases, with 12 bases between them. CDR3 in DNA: TGTGCCAGCAGTCCCGCCGGGGAAGGCTACACCTTC. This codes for CASSPAGEGYTF.

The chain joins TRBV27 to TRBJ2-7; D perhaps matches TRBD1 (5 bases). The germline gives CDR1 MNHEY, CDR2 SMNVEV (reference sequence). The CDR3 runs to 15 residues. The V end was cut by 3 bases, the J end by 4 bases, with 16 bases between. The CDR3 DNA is TGTGCCAGCAGTTTCCAGGGTAAAATGGGTTACGAGCAGTACTTC. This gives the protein CASSFQGKMGYEQYF.

CDR3 sequence reads: CASSGSYGNEQFF. CDR3 DNA: TGTGCCAGCAGCGGGTCCTATGGGAATGAGCAGTTCTTC. The chain recombines TRBV6-5 with TRBJ2-1; no clear D gene. From germline, CDR1 is MNHEY and CDR2 SVGAGI. The CDR3 has 13 amino acids. Trimming cost V 6 bases and J 7 bases, with 13 bases left between them.

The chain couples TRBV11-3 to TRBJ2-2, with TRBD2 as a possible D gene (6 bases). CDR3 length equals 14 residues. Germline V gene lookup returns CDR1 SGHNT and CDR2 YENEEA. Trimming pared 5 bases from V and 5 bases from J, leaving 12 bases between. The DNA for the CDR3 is TGTGCCAGCAGCGGAGGGGCAGTAACCGGGGAGCTGTTTTTT. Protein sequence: CASSGGAVTGELFF.

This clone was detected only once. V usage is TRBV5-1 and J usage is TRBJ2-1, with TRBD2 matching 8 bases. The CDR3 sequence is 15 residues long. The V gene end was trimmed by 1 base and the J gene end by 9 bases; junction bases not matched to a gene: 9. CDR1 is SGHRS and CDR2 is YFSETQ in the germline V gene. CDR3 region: CASSLRPGGPCEQFF. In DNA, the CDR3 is TGCGCCAGCAGCTTGCGGCCGGGGGGGCCCTGTGAGCAGTTCTTC.

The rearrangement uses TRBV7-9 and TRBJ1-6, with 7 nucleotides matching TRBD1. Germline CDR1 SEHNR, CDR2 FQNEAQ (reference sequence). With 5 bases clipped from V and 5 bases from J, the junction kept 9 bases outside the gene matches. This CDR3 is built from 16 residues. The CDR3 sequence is CASSDRGQANNSPLHF. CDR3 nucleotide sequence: TGTGCCAGCAGCGACCGTGGACAGGCAAATAATTCACCCCTCCACTTT. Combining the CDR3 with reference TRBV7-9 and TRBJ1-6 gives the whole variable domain DTGVSQNPRHKITKRGQNVTFRCDPISEHNRLYWYRQTLGQGPEFLTYFQNEAQLEKSRLLSDRFSAERPKGSFSTLEIQRTEQGDSAMYLCASSDRGQANNSPLHFGNGTRLTVT.